This is a list of T cell receptor beta chains from one sample in a study of T cells after yellow fever vaccination. One entry per CDR3 protein results from TCRdb running MiXCR on the 5' RACE reads. The sample consists of 75,000 to 100,000 distinct CDR3 sequences, roughly 9% of them appearing once. The sample here was CD8+ T cells not binding an NS4B(214-222) dextramer, sorted from PBMCs, taken approximately 16 days after the first yellow fever vaccination. These TCRs come from a man aged 18-30 years who received the YFV17D yellow fever vaccine. The CDR3 runs from the conserved cysteine through the conserved F or W. D genes are given only for firm matches. The size entry is marked missing in some rows and otherwise reads once, few, many or a size class.

j_gene,abundance,d_gene,v_gene,CDR3nt,CDR3aa
TRBJ2-4,-,TRBD2,TRBV20-1,TGCAGTGCTCCGGGGGGTCCTTCCAAAAACATTCAGTACTTC,CSAPGGPSKNIQYF
TRBJ2-1,-,TRBD2,TRBV7-3,TGTGCCAGCAGCCCTCTAGCGGCCACGGGCAATGAGCAGTTCTTC,CASSPLAATGNEQFF
TRBJ1-1,few,-,TRBV6-5,TGTGCCAGCAGCCCAGGAACAGGGCCGCTAAGGAGGAACACTGAAGCTTTCTTT,CASSPGTGPLRRNTEAFF
TRBJ2-2,few,TRBD2,TRBV6-2/TRBV6-3,TGTGCCAGCAGTCAAGCGGGGGGGTGGACCGGGGAGCTGTTTTTT,CASSQAGGWTGELFF
TRBJ2-4,few,-,TRBV3-1,TGTGCCAGCCAAGCCCCCGAAAACATTCAGTACTTC,CASQAPENIQYF
TRBJ1-4,many,-,TRBV12-3/TRBV12-4,TGTGCCAGCAATGATTCCCGGGACCCATCACAGAAACTGTTTTTT,CASNDSRDPSQKLFF
TRBJ1-2,-,-,TRBV10-3,TGTGCCCTACCCCGGACTGCCTCTAACTATGGCTACACCTTC,CALPRTASNYGYTF
TRBJ1-5,few,TRBD1,TRBV6-5,TGTGCCAGCAGTTCTACAGGGGTTCCGCAGCCCCAGCATTTT,CASSSTGVPQPQHF
TRBJ2-5,few,TRBD2,TRBV4-1,TGCGCCAGCAGCCAAGTCACTAGCGGGGGCCTTAAGGGGACCCAGTACTTC,CASSQVTSGGLKGTQYF
TRBJ1-1,-,-,TRBV5-1,TGCGCCAGCAGCTTGGGCAGTCCAGGAGCGAACACTGAAGCTTTCTTT,CASSLGSPGANTEAFF